The next 16 T cell receptor beta chains were all read from a single sample in a study of T cells in localized non-small cell lung cancer. The table came from immunoSEQ multiplex PCR; TCRdb's copy has only in-frame clones and leaves some out. The sample has some 16,000 clones, around 83% seen once. The sequencing here drew on peripheral blood, taken before any cancer treatment. Every receptor here comes from a male donor older than 55 with stage I lung adenocarcinoma.

This chain connects TRBV7-3 to TRBJ2-5; D remains unclear. In germline, CDR1 is SGHTA, CDR2 FQGTGA. V lost 5 bases to trimming and J lost 6 bases, with 19 bases between them. This CDR3 is 15 amino acids long. Here the CDR3 DNA reads TGTGCCAGCAGCCCTAAAGACTCCCCCAGCCAGACCCAGTACTTC. It specifies CASSPKDSPSQTQYF.

The rearrangement uses TRBV28 and TRBJ2-7; no clear D gene. Germline V gene lookup returns CDR1 MDHEN and CDR2 SYDVKM. This CDR3 is 12 amino acids long. The ends were cut back, 5 bases at V and 2 bases at J, with 7 bases in the middle. The CDR3 nucleotides are TGTGCCAGCAGTACATCGGCCTACGAGCAGTACTTC. Its translation is CASSTSAYEQYF.

V gene TRBV28 combines with J gene TRBJ1-5; D unclear. This CDR3 has 15 residues. Germline V gene sequence: CDR1 MDHEN, CDR2 SYDVKM. V was trimmed by 5 bases and J by 0 bases, leaving 11 bases between them. CDR3 protein: CASSPRAYSNQPQHF. The CDR3 DNA reads TGTGCCAGCAGTCCCCGGGCCTATAGCAATCAGCCCCAGCATTTT.

The CDR3 protein is CASSDNRGAHNEKLFF. DNA of the CDR3: TGTGCCAGCAGTGACAATCGGGGCGCCCATAATGAAAAACTGTTTTTT. The chain employs TRBV6-1 and TRBJ1-4; D possibly corresponds to TRBD1 (5 bases). Germline-derived CDR1 and CDR2 are MNHNS and SASEGT. Between the trimmed V and J ends, which lost 3 bases and 4 bases, there was a span of 15 bases. The CDR3 runs to 16 residues.

About this clone: One end of the junction fails to match germline, which may point to a read error. DNA for the CDR3: TGCGCGTACCCGGGACAGGGGGCAGACACTGAAGCTTTCTTT. Protein product: CAYPGQGADTEAFF. The chain has TRBV19 and TRBJ1-1; 12 positions match TRBD1. The CDR3 runs 14 residues. The germline gives CDR1 LNHDA, CDR2 SQIVND (reference sequence). The full variable domain, its missing parts supplied by reference TRBV19 and TRBJ1-1, is DGGITQSPKYLFRKEGQNVTLSCEQNLNHDAMYWYRQDPGQGLRLIYYSQIVNDFQKGDIAEGYSVSREKKESFPLTVTSAQKNPTAFYLCAYPGQGADTEAFFGQGTRLTVV.

J is TRBJ2-5 and V is TRBV7-2, with unresolved D. Looked up from germline, CDR1 is SGHTA and CDR2 is FQGNSA. V lost 3 bases to trimming and J lost 2 bases, with 19 bases between them. The CDR3 runs 17 residues. Here the CDR3 DNA reads TGTGCCAGCAGCTTTTCTCTTAGGCCGCAGTCACAAGAGACCCAGTACTTC. It is translated as CASSFSLRPQSQETQYF.

The chain carries TRBV6-5 and TRBJ1-3; D is undetermined. This CDR3 is built from 14 residues. V was shortened by 2 bases and J by 1 base, with 6 bases between the two germline ends. Germline V gene data show CDR1 as MNHEY and CDR2 as SVGAGI. CDR3 region: CASSYGESGNTIYF. The DNA for the CDR3 is TGTGCCAGCAGTTACGGAGAATCTGGAAACACCATATATTTT.

This chain's CDR3 is CASTPGAYYYSNQPQHF. CDR3 bases: TGTGCCAGTACCCCGGGCGCATATTACTATAGCAATCAGCCCCAGCATTTT. The V gene is TRBV19, the J gene TRBJ1-5; D unresolved. The CDR3 consists of 17 residues. V shed 7 bases and J shed 0 bases, with 19 bases lying between them. Per germline, CDR1 LNHDA and CDR2 SQIVND (reference sequence).

The chain recombines TRBV7-9 with TRBJ1-2; 12 bases fit TRBD1. Germline lookup yields CDR1 SEHNR and CDR2 FQNEAQ (reference sequence). The CDR3 sequence is 16 residues long. V was clipped by 5 bases and J by 7 bases; unmatched bases: 11. The CDR3 reads CASSITGTGGNGGYTF. Written as DNA, the CDR3 is TGTGCCAGCAGCATAACCGGGACAGGGGGCAATGGTGGCTACACCTTC.

The genes are TRBV9 and TRBJ2-1; TRBD2 might be the D (5 bases). The V gene's germline CDR1 is SGDLS and CDR2 YYNGEE. The CDR3 covers 15 residues. Trimming took 3 bases from V and 0 from J, leaving 10 bases between them. CDR3 amino acids: CASSATGSSYNEQFF. The CDR3, as DNA: TGTGCCAGCAGCGCTACTGGGAGCTCCTACAATGAGCAGTTCTTC.

This sequence joins TRBV29-1 and TRBJ2-1; 7 positions agree with TRBD1. V trimming: 4 bases; J trimming: 1 base; junction bases outside the gene matches: 7. This CDR3 spans 15 amino acids. Germline assignment: CDR1 SQVTM and CDR2 ANQGSEA. DNA of the CDR3: TGCAGCGTTGTAAGGGACAGCTCATCCTACAATGAGCAGTTCTTC. Translating it yields CSVVRDSSSYNEQFF.

The gene calls are TRBV19 and TRBJ2-6, with TRBD1 matching 8 bases. The V segment lost 7 bases and the J segment 0 bases; nucleotides outside the gene matches: 8. The CDR3 is made up of 17 amino acids. The V gene's germline CDR1 is LNHDA and CDR2 SQIVND (reference sequence). CDR3 sequence: CASTQGAKGSGANVLTF. The CDR3, as DNA: TGTGCCAGTACTCAGGGGGCAAAGGGCTCTGGGGCCAACGTCCTGACTTTC.

The rearrangement links TRBV27 to TRBJ2-2, with 10 bases fitting TRBD2. V lost 6 bases to trimming and J lost 3 bases; unmatched junction nucleotides: 10. CDR3 length equals 17 residues. CDR1 is MNHEY, CDR2 SMNVEV, per germline (reference sequence). CDR3 in amino acids: CASRASGRASYTGELFF. CDR3 coding DNA: TGTGCCAGCAGAGCAAGCGGGAGGGCCTCTTACACCGGGGAGCTGTTTTTT.

This clone occurred a few times. The genes are TRBV18 and TRBJ1-4; D gene unclear. This CDR3 has 14 amino acids. Germline CDR1 KGHSH, CDR2 LQKENI. Trimming cost V 1 base and J 6 bases, with 9 bases left between them. This CDR3 is CASSPRGGHEKLFF. The DNA for the CDR3 is TGTGCCAGCTCACCACGGGGAGGGCATGAAAAACTGTTTTTT. The variable domain in full, completed from reference TRBV18 and TRBJ1-4, reads NAGVMQNPRHLVRRRGQEARLRCSPMKGHSHVYWYRQLPEEGLKFMVYLQKENIIDESGMPKERFSAEFPKEGPSILRIQQVVRGDSAAYFCASSPRGGHEKLFFGSGTQLSVL.

The genes are TRBV5-1 and TRBJ2-7, with a weak D call TRBD2 (6 bases). This CDR3 is built from 15 residues. The V end was cut by 0 bases, the J end by 5 bases, with 15 bases between. Germline assignment: CDR1 SGHRS and CDR2 YFSETQ. DNA of the CDR3: TGCGCCAGCAGCTTGGGGTGGGGGGAGCCCCACGAGCAGTACTTC. Protein product: CASSLGWGEPHEQYF.

The chain carries TRBV7-2 and TRBJ2-6, with a possible D match to TRBD2 (5 bases). Germline V gene lookup returns CDR1 SGHTA and CDR2 FQGNSA. V gave up 3 bases and J gave up 0 bases, with 15 bases separating them. The CDR3 has 18 residues. The chain's CDR3 is CASSLALGLTSGANVLTF. The CDR3 DNA is TGTGCCAGCAGCTTGGCACTAGGCTTAACCTCTGGGGCCAACGTCCTGACTTTC.